This TCR beta chain was sequenced in a study of technical replicates of blood from a few donors. The sample holds a few counts of this clone. This CDR3 region has 13 residues. Germline CDR1 is SGHKS and CDR2 is YYEKEE (reference sequence). With 2 bases removed from V and 5 bases from J, the gap between germline ends came to 8 bases. The method was immunoSEQ multiplex PCR; TCRdb's version includes in-frame clones alone and lacks a portion of them. The sample carries around 75,000 clones, 85% to 95% recorded once. The source of this sequence is a human donor in good health. Sequenced: T cells isolated from PBMCs. The rearrangement uses TRBV5-5 and TRBJ1-5; TRBD1 might be the D (5 bases). The CDR3 sequence is CASSFTGDQPQHF. The CDR3 DNA is TGTGCCAGCAGCTTTACGGGGGATCAGCCCCAGCATTTT. The full variable domain, in which reference TRBV5-5 and TRBJ1-5 provide the parts outside the CDR3, is DAGVTQSPTHLIKTRGQQVTLRCSPISGHKSVSWYQQVLGQGPQFIFQYYEKEERGRGNFPDRFSARQFPNYSSELNVNALLLGDSALYLCASSFTGDQPQHFGDGTRLSIL.